This T cell receptor (beta chain) was identified during a study of T cells in tuberculosis. Trimming pared 4 bases from V and 5 bases from J, leaving 20 bases between. Per the germline V gene, CDR1 is SGHTA and CDR2 is FQGNSA. This CDR3 comprises 16 residues. Study-wide points: Low-affinity CD1B-GMM tetramer-binding T cells may have been missed.

This clone appeared a few times. Sequencing of TCR-alpha and TCR-beta chains was unpaired. TCRdb's copy holds only in-frame clones and misses some; the assay was immunoSEQ multiplex PCR. Among approximately 60,000 clones listed, 80% to 85% were seen once. Sorting used thawed, overnight-rested PBMC stained with anti-CD3, a viability dye and GMM-loaded CD1B tetramer. CD1B tetramers were loaded with Rhodococcus equi-derived C32 glucose monomycolate. Before cryopreservation, the sorted PBMC lost their CD14-expressing monocytes. Tetramer-negative cells, roughly 97,000 per donor, were also sorted. Sequenced: CD1b-GMM tetramer-negative cells sorted from PBMCs. The receptor's source is an adult woman with latent tuberculosis. The gene calls are TRBV7-2 and TRBJ2-5, with D possibly being TRBD2 (6 bases). The CDR3 region is CASSSTGRGNGETQYF. DNA for the CDR3: TGTGCCAGCAGCTCCACCGGTCGGGGGAATGGGGAGACCCAGTACTTC.